This T cell receptor (beta chain) was documented in a study of PD-1 blockade in classical Hodgkin lymphoma. Study conclusions and caveats: TCR diversity at baseline was reported to be reduced in newly diagnosed patients relative to healthy donors.

TCRdb's copy holds only in-frame clones and misses some; the assay was immunoSEQ multiplex PCR. The top ten hold approximately 22% of the sample, which has about 84,000 clones, roughly 90% seen once. CDR3 length: 13 residues. Germline V CDR1 and CDR2: MNHEY, SVGAGI. V was cut by 7 bases and J by 3 bases, with 12 bases left in between. Comment on this clone: No antigen is known for it.

Relapse after autologous stem cell transplantation occurred in every patient, and brentuximab vedotin exposure varied. Best outcomes ranged across complete response, partial response and progressive disease. The receptor was isolated from a human donor with classical Hodgkin lymphoma. The sample in question was peripheral blood mononuclear cells (PBMCs), obtained at baseline. The chain recombines TRBV6-5 with TRBJ1-1; no definite D call. CDR3 loop: CASIGRRYTEAFF. In DNA, the CDR3 is TGTGCCAGCATCGGCCGGAGGTACACTGAAGCTTTCTTT.